The 28 T cell receptor beta chains presented below share a single source sample, sequenced in a study of response to subunit inactivated influenza vaccine. Via MiXCR, TCRdb re-called the RT-PCR reads, giving one row per CDR3 protein. The table lists 500,000 to 550,000 distinct CDR3 sequences, under 30% of them singletons. This sample was shared with a second study, whose subject was T cells expressing NK-cell markers. As that study records: Generation of TCR beta cDNA was performed by 5'RACE template switching incorporating UMIs.

This sample comprised CD4+ T cells sorted from PBMCs, obtained about 13 days after vaccination. The receptors originated from a man aged 50 to 60 who received an inactivated influenza vaccine.

This clonotype was seen a few times. The CDR3: CASSPGTMTDTQYF. The CDR3 DNA reads TGTGCCAGCAGCCCCGGGACAATGACAGATACGCAGTATTTT. The chain links TRBV12-3 or TRBV12-4 to TRBJ2-3, with D possibly TRBD1 on 6 matching bases. The germline V and J ends were trimmed by 6 bases and 3 bases, with 13 bases remaining between them. The CDR3 covers 14 residues.

This chain links TRBV7-9 with TRBJ1-2; D remains unclear. CDR3 length equals 12 residues. V was cut by 4 bases and J by 14 bases, with 17 bases left in between. Germline values: CDR1 SEHNR, CDR2 FQNEAQ (reference sequence). CDR3 residues: CASSSAAVLQTF. Written as DNA, the CDR3 is TGTGCCAGCAGCTCCGCGGCGGTACTACAGACCTTC.

The table lists this clonotype with a few counts. The chain has TRBV15 and TRBJ2-2, with D hard to call. Trimming left V 2 bases short and J 0 bases short, with 16 bases between. This CDR3 contains 18 residues. Looked up from germline, CDR1 is LNHNV and CDR2 is YYDKDF (reference sequence). The CDR3 DNA reads as TGTGCCACCAGCAGAACTATAGGCCAACCCGCGAACACCGGGGAGCTGTTTTTT. Its translation is CATSRTIGQPANTGELFF.

The rearrangement links TRBV7-9 to TRBJ1-1, with D possibly matching TRBD1 (5 bases). The V end was cut by 5 bases, the J end by 1 base, with 17 bases between. The CDR3 spans 16 residues. The germline gives CDR1 SEHNR, CDR2 FQNEAQ (reference sequence). The CDR3 spells CASSQKDGGANTEAFF. The CDR3 nucleotides are TGTGCCAGCAGCCAAAAGGATGGAGGGGCGAACACTGAAGCTTTCTTT.

This chain connects TRBV2 to TRBJ2-1; D is tentatively TRBD1 or TRBD2 (5 bases each). The CDR3 totals 13 residues. V was trimmed by 4 bases and J by 8 bases, leaving 12 bases between them. CDR1 and CDR2 from the germline V gene are SNHLY and FYNNEI. CDR3 region: CASSGVGRDEQFF. Written as DNA, the CDR3 is TGTGCCAGCAGTGGGGTGGGGCGGGATGAGCAGTTCTTC.

This clonotype was detected ten times or more. This rearrangement joins TRBV15 to TRBJ2-3; 8 bases line up with TRBD2. Trimming took 1 base from V and 3 from J; bases not matched to a gene: 3. Germline V gene lookup returns CDR1 LNHNV and CDR2 YYDKDF (reference sequence). The CDR3 runs 15 residues. The chain's CDR3 is CATSRVSGATDTQYF. The CDR3, as DNA: TGTGCCACCAGCAGAGTTAGCGGGGCAACAGATACGCAGTATTTT.

This clonotype has a count of ten or more. The V gene is TRBV20-1, the J gene TRBJ2-5; 7 positions agree with TRBD2. Germline CDR1 is DFQATT and CDR2 is SNEGSKA (reference sequence). The CDR3 length is 14 residues. V was clipped by 6 bases and J by 2 bases; unmatched bases: 9. CDR3: CSAQAGLPQETQYF. The CDR3 nucleotides read TGCAGTGCGCAGGCGGGACTACCTCAAGAGACCCAGTACTTC.

This clonotype was observed a handful of times. The CDR3 loop reads CASSLDRGQIYLTQYF. The CDR3 DNA is TGTGCCAGCAGCTTGGACAGGGGGCAGATATACTTAACGCAGTATTTT. This chain connects TRBV5-6 to TRBJ2-3, with 9 bases that match TRBD1. This CDR3 is built from 16 residues. V was pared by 0 bases and J by 9 bases, with 11 bases of the junction left unmatched. The V gene's germline CDR1 is SGHDT and CDR2 YYEEEE.

This clonotype was recorded a few times. The gene calls are TRBV14 and TRBJ2-7, with D perhaps TRBD1 (5 bases). There are 15 residues in the CDR3. The V end was cut by 1 base, the J end by 6 bases, with 16 bases between. The germline V gene encodes CDR1 SGHDN and CDR2 FVKESK. Here the CDR3 DNA reads TGTGCCAGCAGCCAAGTACGACAAAGGGGTGCCGAGCAGTACTTC. This translates into CASSQVRQRGAEQYF.

The sample holds many counts of this clonotype. The chain uses TRBV29-1 and TRBJ2-3; D is unresolved. Germline CDR1 reads SQVTM; CDR2 reads ANQGSEA. This CDR3 region has 11 residues. V lost 7 bases and J 4 bases, leaving 9 bases between the germline ends. The CDR3 DNA reads as TGCAGCGCTCGACGGGCAGATACGCAGTATTTT. Translated: CSARRADTQYF.

Only a few counts were recorded for this clonotype. The chain employs TRBV7-9 and TRBJ1-5; D perhaps matches TRBD1 (6 bases). In germline, CDR1 is SEHNR, CDR2 FQNEAQ (reference sequence). The CDR3 contains 17 residues. The ends were cut back, 1 base at V and 2 bases at J, with 15 bases in the middle. The CDR3: CASSLGVLGGGNQPQHF. In DNA, the CDR3 is TGTGCCAGCAGCTTAGGCGTCCTAGGGGGAGGCAATCAGCCCCAGCATTTT.

This clonotype was recorded many times. This chain joins TRBV12-3 or TRBV12-4 and TRBJ1-1; 7 nucleotides align to TRBD1. V dropped 8 bases and J dropped 1; count of bases not matched to a gene: 10. This CDR3 spans 15 amino acids. CDR3: CASGFAPGGNTEAFF. The CDR3 DNA reads as TGTGCCAGCGGCTTCGCCCCAGGGGGGAACACTGAAGCTTTCTTT.

This sequence joins TRBV29-1 and TRBJ2-3; D gene unclear. The V gene's germline CDR1 is SQVTM and CDR2 ANQGSEA. Between the trimmed V and J ends, which lost 4 bases and 3 bases, there was a span of 14 bases. The CDR3 is 14 residues long. As DNA, the CDR3 is TGCAGCGTTGGAACACAGACTCCAACAGATACGCAGTATTTT. Translation: CSVGTQTPTDTQYF.

As regards this clonotype: This sequence may be a read error, since a much larger clone differs from it by one base. The chain joins TRBV12-3 or TRBV12-4 to TRBJ2-7; 11 positions match TRBD2. The trim removed 6 bases at V and 6 bases at J, leaving 7 bases unmatched. CDR3 size: 14 residues. This CDR3 reads CASSPSGRRGEQYF. The CDR3 DNA reads TGTGCCAGCAGCCCTAGCGGGAGGCGTGGCGAGCAGTACTTC.

CDR3 in DNA: TGTGCCAGCAGCTCGAGGGACGCAAGCTCTGGAAACACCATATATTTT. As protein: CASSSRDASSGNTIYF. The V call is TRBV7-9, the J call TRBJ1-3; possible D gene TRBD1, 5 bases. CDR1 is SEHNR, CDR2 FQNEAQ, per germline (reference sequence). The V end was cut by 4 bases, the J end by 0 bases, with 13 bases between. The CDR3 covers 16 residues.

The table lists this clonotype with a few counts. CDR3 DNA: TGCAGTGCTAGAGTGGGGACTAGCACAGATACGCAGTATTTT. Encoded protein: CSARVGTSTDTQYF. The genes are TRBV20-1 and TRBJ2-3; a possible D gene is TRBD2 (6 bases). The germline V gene has CDR1 DFQATT and CDR2 SNEGSKA (reference sequence). The CDR3 runs to 14 residues. V was shortened by 1 base and J by 0 bases, with 8 bases between the two germline ends.

This clonotype turned up a few times. The J gene is TRBJ1-4, the V gene TRBV20-1; tentatively, D is TRBD1 (5 bases). V was cut by 0 bases and J by 7 bases, with 18 bases left in between. CDR3 length: 16 residues. Per the germline V gene, CDR1 is DFQATT and CDR2 is SNEGSKA (reference sequence). Here the CDR3 reads CSARDPSGRGREKLFF. CDR3 sequence (DNA): TGCAGTGCTAGAGATCCGTCGGGACGTGGGCGTGAAAAACTGTTTTTT.

This clonotype was seen only a few times. The chain joins TRBV12-3 or TRBV12-4 to TRBJ1-3; D not resolved. Trimming took 3 bases from V and 4 from J, leaving 7 bases between them. The CDR3 loop spans 13 amino acids. CDR3 region: CASSLGMGNTIYF. In DNA, the CDR3 is TGTGCCAGCAGTTTGGGGATGGGAAACACCATATATTTT.

V gene TRBV6-4 combines with J gene TRBJ2-1, with TRBD1 matching over 10 bases. V was clipped by 2 bases and J by 4 bases; unmatched bases: 2. The CDR3 has 15 amino acids. CDR1 and CDR2 (germline): MRHNA, SNTAGT. CDR3 sequence reads: CASSDGTGAYNEQFF. DNA of the CDR3: TGTGCCAGCAGTGACGGGACAGGGGCTTACAATGAGCAGTTCTTC.

This clonotype was observed a few times. CDR3 region: CASSPGTENEKLFF. The CDR3 coding sequence is TGTGCCAGCAGTCCCGGGACAGAAAATGAAAAACTGTTTTTT. The V call is TRBV12-3 or TRBV12-4, the J call TRBJ1-4; 7 nucleotides agree with TRBD1. CDR3 length: 14 residues. The junction had 5 bases not matched to a gene; V was cut back by 5 bases and J by 5 bases.

Of note for this clonotype: Germline and junction disagree at one end, which may indicate a read error. The chain employs TRBV5-1 and TRBJ2-1; 8 nucleotides line up with TRBD2. Germline assignment: CDR1 SGHRS and CDR2 YFSETQ. CDR3 size: 15 residues. CDR3: CVSSLAASGQDEQFF. The CDR3 region has the DNA TGCGTCAGCAGCTTGGCGGCTAGCGGGCAGGATGAGCAGTTCTTC.

The CDR3, as DNA: TGCAGCGGTACAGGGGGCAAAGGGGAAGCTTTCTTT. Protein: CSGTGGKGEAFF. The chain recombines TRBV29-1 with TRBJ1-1; TRBD1 agrees at 9 bases. The CDR3 is 12 residues long. Germline V lookup: CDR1 SQVTM, CDR2 ANQGSEA. V gave up 7 bases and J gave up 8 bases; unmatched junction bases: 8.

The chain has TRBV5-1 and TRBJ2-5; 7 bases fit TRBD2. The CDR3 is 14 residues long. Germline V gene lookup returns CDR1 SGHRS and CDR2 YFSETQ. Trimming removed 4 bases from V and 4 bases from J; junction bases left unmatched: 7. The CDR3 DNA sequence: TGCGCCAGCAGCCCTAGCGGTTGGGGAGAGACCCAGTACTTC. Protein sequence: CASSPSGWGETQYF.

V gene TRBV30 combines with J gene TRBJ2-1; D perhaps matches TRBD2 (5 bases). Trimming stripped 0 bases from V and 9 bases from J, with 9 bases between. Germline V lookup: CDR1 GTSNPN, CDR2 SVGIG (reference sequence). The CDR3 has 12 amino acids. CDR3 sequence reads: CAWSVGGAEQFF. DNA of the CDR3: TGTGCCTGGAGTGTTGGAGGCGCTGAGCAGTTCTTC.

The rearrangement uses TRBV28 and TRBJ2-5; 7 bases align to TRBD1. Germline V CDR1 and CDR2: MDHEN, SYDVKM. V trimming: 2 bases; J trimming: 5 bases; junction bases outside the gene matches: 8. The CDR3 totals 15 residues. The CDR3 region is CASSLPPRGYETQYF. The CDR3 DNA sequence: TGTGCCAGCAGTTTACCTCCCAGGGGGTATGAGACCCAGTACTTC. Supplemented by reference TRBV28 and TRBJ2-5, the full variable domain reads DVKVTQSSRYLVKRTGEKVFLECVQDMDHENMFWYRQDPGLGLRLIYFSYDVKMKEKGDIPEGYSVSREKKERFSLILESASTNQTSMYLCASSLPPRGYETQYFGPGTRLLVL.

The genes are TRBV6-1 and TRBJ1-4, with D unresolved. V was trimmed by 8 bases and J by 8 bases, leaving 18 bases between them. In germline, CDR1 is MNHNS, CDR2 SASEGT. This CDR3 region has 14 residues. The chain's CDR3 is CASRNEAPGEKLFF. CDR3 sequence (DNA): TGTGCCAGCCGTAATGAGGCCCCTGGCGAAAAACTGTTTTTT.

A word on this clonotype: This could be a read error, since a much larger clone is one nucleotide away. The chain recombines TRBV24-1 with TRBJ2-1; D call uncertain. V shed 1 base and J shed 8 bases, with 8 bases lying between them. The CDR3 is 13 residues long. The germline V gene has CDR1 KGHDR and CDR2 SFDVKD. The CDR3 protein is CATSDLSGDEQFF. CDR3 bases: TGTGCCACCAGTGATTTAAGTGGGGATGAGCAGTTCTTC.

This clonotype has more than one count but fewer than ten. The V and J genes are TRBV9 and TRBJ1-3; D is perhaps TRBD1 (5 bases). The CDR3 is made up of 15 amino acids. V lost 4 bases and J lost 0, with 11 bases in between. In germline, CDR1 is SGDLS, CDR2 YYNGEE. For the CDR3, the DNA is TGTGCCAGCAGCCCGTCGGACACCTCTGGAAACACCATATATTTT. It is translated as CASSPSDTSGNTIYF.